What follows are 14 T cell receptor beta chains derived from one specimen sequenced in a study of blood T cells in healthy people across ages. The second PCR ran roughly 7 to 12 cycles with a sample-barcoded 5' primer and J-beta primers. TCRdb re-called the 5' RACE reads through MiXCR, storing one row per CDR3 protein. The sample lists about 970,000 distinct CDR3 sequences, approximately 50% occurring once. The sequencing sample was made of blood. Source of these receptors: a woman aged 55-69 years in good health.

This clonotype turned up a few times. V usage is TRBV3-1 and J usage is TRBJ2-3; D unclear. The CDR3 is 14 residues long. Per germline, CDR1 LGHDT and CDR2 YNNKEL (reference sequence). Deletions cut 3 bases from V and 4 bases from J, with 11 bases between. The CDR3 DNA reads TGTGCCAGCAGCCACCTGTCCGGCGCAGATACGCAGTATTTT. Translating gives CASSHLSGADTQYF.

The V call is TRBV7-2, the J call TRBJ1-4; 7 nucleotides align to TRBD1. The CDR3 consists of 14 residues. Germline CDR1 is SGHTA and CDR2 is FQGNSA. V was pared by 4 bases and J by 8 bases, with 7 bases of the junction left unmatched. CDR3 nucleotides: TGTGCCAGCAGCTCGACAGGGAGGGACGAAAAACTGTTTTTT. Its protein product is CASSSTGRDEKLFF.

V and J are TRBV7-9 and TRBJ2-7; the match to TRBD2 covers 7 bases. The ends lost 5 bases at V and 4 bases at J; junction bases unmatched: 11. Germline CDR1 SEHNR, CDR2 FQNEAQ (reference sequence). CDR3 length equals 15 residues. The CDR3: CASSPGGRGPYEQYF. The CDR3 bases are TGTGCCAGCAGCCCCGGTGGGAGGGGACCTTACGAGCAGTACTTC.

In this sample, this clonotype turned up a few times. V is TRBV28 and J is TRBJ2-1; no firm D call. V shed 0 bases and J shed 9 bases, with 9 bases lying between them. This CDR3 is built from 13 residues. The V gene's germline CDR1 is MDHEN and CDR2 SYDVKM. CDR3 nucleotides: TGTGCCAGCAGTTTATGGACCGGAACTGAGCAGTTCTTC. Protein sequence: CASSLWTGTEQFF.

This clonotype turned up a few times. The chain recombines TRBV20-1 with TRBJ2-6; the D is unclear. This CDR3 region has 14 residues. With 5 bases removed from V and 0 bases from J, the gap between germline ends came to 8 bases. CDR1 DFQATT and CDR2 SNEGSKA come from the germline V gene (reference sequence). CDR3 region: CSARRPSGANVLTF. The CDR3 region has the DNA TGCAGTGCTCGACGGCCCTCTGGGGCCAACGTCCTGACTTTC.

This clonotype was counted a few times. The gene calls are TRBV5-5 and TRBJ2-7, with 10 bases identical to TRBD1. This CDR3 is 16 amino acids long. With V trimmed by 4 bases and J by 1 base, 8 bases remained unmatched. Per germline, CDR1 SGHKS and CDR2 YYEKEE (reference sequence). CDR3 amino acids: CASSASPGQGSYEQYF. As DNA, the CDR3 is TGTGCCAGCAGCGCCTCCCCGGGACAGGGGTCCTACGAGCAGTACTTC.

The V and J genes are TRBV6-5 and TRBJ2-3, with D possibly being TRBD1 or TRBD2 (5 bases each). The CDR3 has 18 amino acids. V lost 0 bases to trimming and J lost 0 bases, with 16 bases between them. In germline, CDR1 is MNHEY, CDR2 SVGAGI. This CDR3 is CASSYSSFGAVSTDTQYF. The DNA for the CDR3 is TGTGCCAGCAGTTACTCGAGTTTCGGGGCGGTTAGCACAGATACGCAGTATTTT.

The chain is built from TRBV24-1 and TRBJ2-5, with D maybe TRBD1 (6 bases). V lost 3 bases and J lost 11, with 15 bases in between. In germline, CDR1 is KGHDR, CDR2 SFDVKD. This CDR3 has 13 amino acids. The CDR3 sequence: CATSDPRGYEQYF. The CDR3 DNA follows: TGTGCCACCAGTGATCCGAGGGGGTATGAGCAGTACTTC.

The chain joins TRBV28 to TRBJ2-5, with D tentatively TRBD2 (6 bases). This CDR3 region has 14 residues. Germline V gene lookup returns CDR1 MDHEN and CDR2 SYDVKM. V lost 5 bases and J 11 bases, leaving 21 bases between the germline ends. CDR3: CASSTGGRPREQYF. The CDR3 nucleotides read TGTGCCAGCAGTACCGGAGGGCGCCCTCGGGAGCAGTACTTC.

The chain employs TRBV2 and TRBJ1-5, with 9 bases aligning to TRBD1. Trimming cost V 7 bases and J 0 bases; bases outside gene matches: 1. The germline CDR1 and CDR2 sequences are SNHLY and FYNNEI. This CDR3 contains 14 residues. This chain's CDR3 is CASKTGGSNQPQHF. Here the CDR3 DNA reads TGTGCCAGCAAGACAGGGGGTAGCAATCAGCCCCAGCATTTT.

The chain's CDR3 is CSARDRGRRNYYGYTF. The DNA for the CDR3 is TGCAGTGCTAGAGATAGGGGGCGAAGGAACTACTATGGCTACACCTTC. This sequence joins TRBV20-1 and TRBJ1-2, with 7 positions matching TRBD1. V lost 0 bases to trimming and J lost 3 bases; unmatched junction nucleotides: 10. The CDR3 consists of 16 residues. Germline CDR1 DFQATT, CDR2 SNEGSKA (reference sequence).

The chain links TRBV28 to TRBJ2-5; possible D gene TRBD2, 7 bases. The J call is doubtful: the DNA matches TRBJ2-7 better. The CDR3 consists of 16 residues. Per the germline V gene, CDR1 is MDHEN and CDR2 is SYDVKM. CDR3 residues: CASSPGEGGTLFEQYF. CDR3 sequence (DNA): TGTGCCAGCAGTCCCGGGGAGGGAGGGACACTCTTCGAGCAGTACTTC.

This chain uses TRBV5-5 with TRBJ2-7, with 7 bases aligning to TRBD2. The CDR3 consists of 15 residues. Trimming took 4 bases from V and 2 from J; bases not matched to a gene: 9. Germline CDR1 is SGHKS and CDR2 is YYEKEE (reference sequence). CDR3 sequence (DNA): TGTGCCAGCAGCGTACTCGGGGGGTCCGCCTACGAGCAGTACTTC. Its protein is CASSVLGGSAYEQYF. Drawing the rest from reference TRBV5-5 and TRBJ2-7, the complete variable domain is DAGVTQSPTHLIKTRGQQVTLRCSPISGHKSVSWYQQVLGQGPQFIFQYYEKEERGRGNFPDRFSARQFPNYSSELNVNALLLGDSALYLCASSVLGGSAYEQYFGPGTRLTVT.

The rearrangement uses TRBV6-2 or TRBV6-3 and TRBJ2-4; D is undetermined. Germline V gene lookup returns CDR1 MNHEY and CDR2 SVGEGT. There are 12 residues in the CDR3. The V end lost 6 bases, the J end lost 8 bases, and 11 bases lay between the germline ends. This CDR3 reads CASRTNWDIQYF. CDR3 DNA sequence: TGTGCCAGCAGGACAAACTGGGACATTCAGTACTTC.